The T cell receptor beta chain described here comes from a study of T-cell memory formation after mild COVID-19. In its sample, this clonotype was seen many times. What it binds is unknown. General study results and limits: While clones contracting from day 15 to 85 were balanced between CD4 and CD8, later expanders leaned CD4+.

TCRdb ran MiXCR on the 5' RACE reads and lists one entry per CDR3 protein. Among hundreds of thousands of distinct CDR3 sequences listed, 17% were seen once. Germline CDR1 is SEHNR and CDR2 is FQNEAQ (reference sequence). The V gene lost 6 bases and the J gene lost 7 bases, with 16 bases spanning the gap. CDR3 size: 13 residues. The chain employs TRBV7-9 and TRBJ2-7; D could derive from TRBD1 or TRBD2 (5 bases each). The specimen sequenced was PBMCs or a T cell subset sorted from them (not recorded which). The source is an adult woman who had mild COVID-19 (a few samples of this study predate the infection). Cell type and time point are not known. As DNA, the CDR3 is TGTGCCAGCAGTGGCCGGGGACCGGGAGAGCAGTACTTC. Translated, it gives CASSGRGPGEQYF.